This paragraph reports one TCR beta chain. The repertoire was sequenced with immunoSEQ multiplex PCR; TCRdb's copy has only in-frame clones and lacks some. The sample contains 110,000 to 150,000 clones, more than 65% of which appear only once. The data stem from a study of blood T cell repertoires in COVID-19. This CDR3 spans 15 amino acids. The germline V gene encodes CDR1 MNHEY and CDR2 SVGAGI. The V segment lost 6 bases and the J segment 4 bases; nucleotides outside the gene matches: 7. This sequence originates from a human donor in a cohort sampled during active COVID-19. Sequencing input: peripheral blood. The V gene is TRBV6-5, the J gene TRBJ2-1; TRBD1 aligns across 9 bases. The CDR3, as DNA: TGTGCCAGCAGGACATCCGGGACAGGGTACAATGAGCAGTTCTTC. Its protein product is CASRTSGTGYNEQFF.